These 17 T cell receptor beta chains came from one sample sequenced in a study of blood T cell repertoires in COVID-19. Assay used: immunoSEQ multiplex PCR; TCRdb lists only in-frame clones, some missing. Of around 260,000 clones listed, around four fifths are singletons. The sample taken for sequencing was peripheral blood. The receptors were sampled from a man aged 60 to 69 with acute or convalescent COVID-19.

The CDR3 reads CASSLGDSYLGADTQYF. CDR3 sequence (DNA): TGTGCCAGCAGCTTAGGGGACTCCTACCTCGGGGCAGATACGCAGTATTTT. This chain joins TRBV7-3 and TRBJ2-3; D might be TRBD2 (6 bases). This CDR3 spans 17 amino acids. Germline V lookup: CDR1 SGHTA, CDR2 FQGTGA. Trimming cost V 2 bases and J 4 bases, with 19 bases left between them.

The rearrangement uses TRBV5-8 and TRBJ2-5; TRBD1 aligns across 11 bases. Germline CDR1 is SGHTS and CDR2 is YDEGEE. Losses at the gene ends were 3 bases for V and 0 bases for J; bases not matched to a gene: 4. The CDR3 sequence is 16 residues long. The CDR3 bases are TGTGCCAGCAGCTCCGGGACAGGGGGATACCAAGAGACCCAGTACTTC. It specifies CASSSGTGGYQETQYF.

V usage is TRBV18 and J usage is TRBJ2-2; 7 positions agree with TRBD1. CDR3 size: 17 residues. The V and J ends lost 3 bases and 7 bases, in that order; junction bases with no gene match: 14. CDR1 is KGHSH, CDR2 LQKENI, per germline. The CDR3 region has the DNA TGTGCCAGCTCACCGAACCCCGGGACAGCAAGGAACGGGGAGCTGTTTTTT. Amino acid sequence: CASSPNPGTARNGELFF. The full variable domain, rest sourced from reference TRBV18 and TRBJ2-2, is NAGVMQNPRHLVRRRGQEARLRCSPMKGHSHVYWYRQLPEEGLKFMVYLQKENIIDESGMPKERFSAEFPKEGPSILRIQQVVRGDSAAYFCASSPNPGTARNGELFFGEGSRLTVL.

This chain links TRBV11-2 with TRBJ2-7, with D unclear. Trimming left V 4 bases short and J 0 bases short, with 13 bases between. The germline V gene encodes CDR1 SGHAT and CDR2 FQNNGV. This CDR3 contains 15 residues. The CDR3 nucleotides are TGTGCCAGCAGCTCACGAGTGGTGAGCTCCTACGAGCAGTACTTC. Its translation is CASSSRVVSSYEQYF.

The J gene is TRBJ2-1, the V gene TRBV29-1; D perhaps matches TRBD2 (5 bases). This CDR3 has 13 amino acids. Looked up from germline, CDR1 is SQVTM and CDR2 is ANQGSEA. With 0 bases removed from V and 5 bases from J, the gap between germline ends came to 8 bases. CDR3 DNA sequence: TGCAGCGTTGAAGACTTGGGAGACAATGAGCAGTTCTTC. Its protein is CSVEDLGDNEQFF.

CDR3 nucleotides: TGTGCCAGCAGCACGACAGGGGGCTTGGAGACCCAGTACTTC. Residues: CASSTTGGLETQYF. The V gene is TRBV5-4, the J gene TRBJ2-5; 10 bases align to TRBD1. The germline gives CDR1 SGHNT, CDR2 YYREEE (reference sequence). The V and J ends lost 4 bases and 5 bases, in that order; junction bases with no gene match: 5. The CDR3 covers 14 residues.

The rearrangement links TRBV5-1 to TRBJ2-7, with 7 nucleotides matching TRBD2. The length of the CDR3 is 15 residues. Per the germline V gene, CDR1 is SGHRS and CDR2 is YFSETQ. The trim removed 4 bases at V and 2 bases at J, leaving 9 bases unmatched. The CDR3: CASSPPGGAAYEQYF. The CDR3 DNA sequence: TGCGCCAGCAGCCCTCCGGGAGGTGCGGCCTACGAGCAGTACTTC.

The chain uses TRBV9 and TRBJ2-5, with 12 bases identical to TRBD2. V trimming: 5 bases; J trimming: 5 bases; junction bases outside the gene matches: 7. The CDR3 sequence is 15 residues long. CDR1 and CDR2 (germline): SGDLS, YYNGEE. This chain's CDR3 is CASSPWTSGEETQYF. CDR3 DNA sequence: TGTGCCAGCAGTCCGTGGACTAGCGGGGAGGAGACCCAGTACTTC.

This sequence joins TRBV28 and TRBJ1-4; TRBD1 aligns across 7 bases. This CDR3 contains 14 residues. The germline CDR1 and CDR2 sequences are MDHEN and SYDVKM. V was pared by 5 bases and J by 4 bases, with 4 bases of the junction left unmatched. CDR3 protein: CASSDGTVNEKLFF. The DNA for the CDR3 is TGTGCCAGCAGTGACGGGACAGTTAATGAAAAACTGTTTTTT.

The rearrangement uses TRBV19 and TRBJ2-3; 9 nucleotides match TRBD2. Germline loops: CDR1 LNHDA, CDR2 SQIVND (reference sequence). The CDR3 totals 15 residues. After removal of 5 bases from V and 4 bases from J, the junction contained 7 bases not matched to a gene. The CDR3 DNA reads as TGTGCCAGTAGTTCGCGGGAGGGGATAGCAGATACGCAGTATTTT. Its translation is CASSSREGIADTQYF.

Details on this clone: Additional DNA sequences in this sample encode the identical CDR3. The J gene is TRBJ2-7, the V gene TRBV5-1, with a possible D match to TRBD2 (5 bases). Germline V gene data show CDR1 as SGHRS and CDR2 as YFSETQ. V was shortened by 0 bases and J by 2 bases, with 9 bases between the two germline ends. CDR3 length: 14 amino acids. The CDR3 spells CASSLGTGTYEQYF. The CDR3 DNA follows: TGCGCCAGCAGCTTGGGGACTGGGACCTACGAGCAGTACTTC.

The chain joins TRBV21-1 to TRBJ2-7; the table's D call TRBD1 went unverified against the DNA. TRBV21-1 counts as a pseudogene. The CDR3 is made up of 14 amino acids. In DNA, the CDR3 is TGTGCCAGCAGCACCAGGACAGGGGCCTACGAGCAGTACTTC. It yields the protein CASSTRTGAYEQYF.

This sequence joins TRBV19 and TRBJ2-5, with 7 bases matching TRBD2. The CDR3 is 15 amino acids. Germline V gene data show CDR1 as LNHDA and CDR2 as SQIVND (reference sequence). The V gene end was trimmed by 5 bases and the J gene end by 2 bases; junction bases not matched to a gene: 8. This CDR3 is CASSPTSVAQETQYF. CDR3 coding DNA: TGTGCCAGTAGTCCAACTAGCGTCGCGCAAGAGACCCAGTACTTC.

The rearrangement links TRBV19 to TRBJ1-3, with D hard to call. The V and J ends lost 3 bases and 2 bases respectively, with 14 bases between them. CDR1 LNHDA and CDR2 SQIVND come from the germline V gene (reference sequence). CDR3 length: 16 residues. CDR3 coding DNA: TGTGCCAGTAGTATTAGCCGAGACTGGACTGGAAACACCATATATTTT. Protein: CASSISRDWTGNTIYF.

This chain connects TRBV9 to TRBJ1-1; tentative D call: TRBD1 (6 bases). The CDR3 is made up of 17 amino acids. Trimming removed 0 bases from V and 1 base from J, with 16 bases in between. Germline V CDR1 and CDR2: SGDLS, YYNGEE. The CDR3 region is CASSVARRAGANTEAFF. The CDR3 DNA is TGTGCCAGCAGCGTAGCCCGCCGGGCAGGGGCGAACACTGAAGCTTTCTTT.

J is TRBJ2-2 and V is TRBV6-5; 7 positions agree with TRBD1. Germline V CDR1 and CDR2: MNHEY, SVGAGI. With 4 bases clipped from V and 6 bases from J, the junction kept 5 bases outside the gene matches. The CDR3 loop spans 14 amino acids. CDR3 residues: CASSSDRVPGELFF. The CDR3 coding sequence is TGTGCCAGCAGTTCTGACAGGGTCCCCGGGGAGCTGTTTTTT.

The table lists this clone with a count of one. CDR3 bases: TGTGCCAGCAGCCCGGGACTAGCGGGGGGAACGGGGCTCTACGAGCAGTACTTC. Protein product: CASSPGLAGGTGLYEQYF. This chain uses TRBV5-4 with TRBJ2-7, with 15 bases matching TRBD2. Per germline, CDR1 SGHNT and CDR2 YYREEE (reference sequence). With V trimmed by 4 bases and J by 3 bases, 11 bases remained unmatched. This CDR3 spans 18 amino acids.